Each of the 17 T cell receptor beta chains below was sequenced from the same sample in a study of T cells in Graves' hyperthyroidism and ophthalmopathy. There were TCR beta CDR3 regions amplified from RNA transcripts. The study used the HTBI primer set for a first-round RT-PCR of the TCR CDR3. TCRdb itself ran the multiplex PCR reads through MiXCR, one entry per CDR3 protein. Of 390,000 or so distinct CDR3 sequences listed, about 15% are singletons. Sequencing input: blood. The receptor set was obtained from a man between 18 and 29 years old with Graves' ophthalmopathy.

J is TRBJ2-7 and V is TRBV9; 9 positions agree with TRBD2. Looked up from germline, CDR1 is SGDLS and CDR2 is YYNGEE. This CDR3 spans 18 amino acids. The ends lost 0 bases at V and 6 bases at J; junction bases unmatched: 16. CDR3 DNA: TGTGCCAGCAGCGTAGACCGGGGGGCTATGGGACTAGCAGTCGAGCAGTACTTC. Its translation is CASSVDRGAMGLAVEQYF.

The V call is TRBV27, the J call TRBJ2-7; D is unresolved. This CDR3 has 16 amino acids. Deletions cut 1 base from V and 0 bases from J, with 13 bases between. In germline, CDR1 is MNHEY, CDR2 SMNVEV (reference sequence). CDR3 bases: TGTGCCAGCAGTTTATATGCTCGAGAACGCTCCTACGAGCAGTACTTC. Translating gives CASSLYARERSYEQYF.

In this sample, this clonotype turned up many times. V is TRBV29-1 and J is TRBJ2-7; TRBD2 might be the D (5 bases). Trimming pared 2 bases from V and 0 bases from J, leaving 8 bases between. The CDR3 covers 13 residues. CDR1 and CDR2 from the germline V gene are SQVTM and ANQGSEA. CDR3 protein: CSVEPGNSYEQYF. CDR3 coding DNA: TGCAGCGTTGAACCCGGGAACTCCTACGAGCAGTACTTC.

The chain uses TRBV20-1 and TRBJ1-4; 7 bases agree with TRBD1. Trimming removed 1 base from V and 3 bases from J; junction bases left unmatched: 8. CDR3 length: 16 amino acids. CDR1 and CDR2 from the germline V gene are DFQATT and SNEGSKA (reference sequence). CDR3 coding DNA: TGCAGTGCTAGAGGGAAGGGGGCGCCGGCTAATGAAAAACTGTTTTTT. This gives the protein CSARGKGAPANEKLFF.

At least ten counts were recorded for this clonotype. V usage is TRBV24-1 and J usage is TRBJ2-1; tentatively, D is TRBD1 (5 bases). This CDR3 contains 15 residues. Trimming removed 4 bases at V and 9 bases at J, with 18 bases between. CDR1 and CDR2 from the germline V gene are KGHDR and SFDVKD. For the CDR3, the DNA is TGTGCCACCAGTGACGGAGTCCCAGGGATGAGTGAGCAGTTCTTC. Its protein product is CATSDGVPGMSEQFF.

This clonotype was observed many times. The chain is built from TRBV6-1 and TRBJ1-1, with 7 positions matching TRBD1. CDR1 is MNHNS and CDR2 is SASEGT in the germline V gene. The CDR3 contains 14 residues. With 5 bases clipped from V and 6 bases from J, the junction kept 9 bases outside the gene matches. As DNA, the CDR3 is TGTGCCAGCAGTTTAGCCGGGACAGAAGCTGAAGCTTTCTTT. This gives the protein CASSLAGTEAEAFF.

Many counts were recorded for this clonotype. The V gene is TRBV2, the J gene TRBJ1-2; TRBD1 agrees at 9 bases. Germline lookup yields CDR1 SNHLY and CDR2 FYNNEI. The CDR3 has 15 residues. V shed 7 bases and J 3 bases; nucleotides not matched to a gene: 9. The CDR3 sequence: CASILDRGVHYGYTF. CDR3 bases: TGTGCCAGCATTCTGGACAGGGGCGTTCACTATGGCTACACCTTC.

This clonotype appeared many times. The rearrangement uses TRBV12-3 or TRBV12-4 and TRBJ1-2; 11 bases align to TRBD1. V shed 5 bases, J shed 5 bases, and the junction held 16 bases outside the gene matches. The CDR3 loop spans 18 amino acids. The CDR3 reads CASSTRDRGYNTRYGYTF. The CDR3 DNA follows: TGTGCCAGCAGTACTCGGGACAGGGGGTACAACACTAGGTATGGCTACACCTTC.

There are many counts of this clonotype. This sequence joins TRBV5-6 and TRBJ1-4; D ambiguous. Between the trimmed V and J ends, which lost 4 bases and 6 bases, there was a span of 13 bases. Germline values: CDR1 SGHDT, CDR2 YYEEEE. This CDR3 has 14 residues. CDR3 residues: CASSPSGSDEKLFF. CDR3 DNA: TGTGCCAGCAGCCCCTCTGGGAGTGATGAAAAACTGTTTTTT.

The table lists this clonotype with many counts. The chain uses TRBV12-3 or TRBV12-4 and TRBJ2-7; 7 nucleotides align to TRBD1. Trimming took 7 bases from V and 0 from J; bases not matched to a gene: 3. CDR3 size: 13 residues. The CDR3 DNA is TGTGCCAGCAAGGGACAGAGCTCCTACGAGCAGTACTTC. It codes for CASKGQSSYEQYF.

This chain connects TRBV27 to TRBJ2-7, with 9 nucleotides matching TRBD2. The CDR3 runs to 17 residues. Unmatched junction bases numbered 10, after V lost 4 bases and J lost 0 bases. The V gene's germline CDR1 is MNHEY and CDR2 SMNVEV (reference sequence). In nucleotides, the CDR3 is TGTGCCAGCAGTTACTCGGCGGGAGGGCCTCCCTCCTACGAGCAGTACTTC. It yields the protein CASSYSAGGPPSYEQYF.

This clonotype was recorded many times. J is TRBJ2-1 and V is TRBV11-2; D may be TRBD1 (5 bases). Germline V gene data show CDR1 as SGHAT and CDR2 as FQNNGV. V lost 3 bases to trimming and J lost 7 bases, with 10 bases between them. The CDR3 runs to 13 residues. The CDR3 reads CASSLGLPNEQFF. In DNA form, the CDR3 reads TGTGCCAGCAGCTTGGGGCTGCCAAATGAGCAGTTCTTC.

This clonotype was recorded a few times. The chain carries TRBV10-3 and TRBJ2-5, with D perhaps matching TRBD1 (5 bases). Germline lookup yields CDR1 ENHRY and CDR2 SYGVKD. The CDR3 length is 14 residues. V shed 3 bases and J shed 2 bases, with 10 bases lying between them. The CDR3 bases are TGTGCCATCAGTGATTCCGACAGACAAGAGACCCAGTACTTC. Translation: CAISDSDRQETQYF.

This clonotype was counted at least ten times. V is TRBV6-5 and J is TRBJ2-7; weak D call: TRBD1 (5 bases). V was cut by 0 bases and J by 6 bases, with 15 bases left in between. Germline CDR1 is MNHEY and CDR2 is SVGAGI. CDR3 length equals 15 residues. CDR3 bases: TGTGCCAGCAGTTACTCGAAAGGGGCATTAGGCGAGCAGTACTTC. Translation: CASSYSKGALGEQYF.

This clonotype was counted ten times or more. The genes are TRBV12-3 or TRBV12-4 and TRBJ2-3; 13 nucleotides line up with TRBD2. The CDR3 length is 19 residues. V lost 3 bases and J lost 0; bases outside the gene matches: 9. The CDR3 DNA reads TGTGCCAGCAGTTTTGTTCTACTAGCGGGGGGGTCCAGCACAGATACGCAGTATTTT. Amino acids: CASSFVLLAGGSSTDTQYF.

This clonotype was detected many times. V gene TRBV3-1 combines with J gene TRBJ1-6; no reliable D call. Germline V gene lookup returns CDR1 LGHDT and CDR2 YNNKEL (reference sequence). With 3 bases removed from V and 7 bases from J, the gap between germline ends came to 7 bases. The CDR3 length is 13 residues. The CDR3 protein is CASSQTGNSPLHF. CDR3 coding DNA: TGTGCCAGCAGCCAGACGGGGAATTCACCCCTCCACTTT.

The chain combines TRBV9 with TRBJ1-2, with TRBD1 matching over 9 bases. Germline-derived CDR1 and CDR2 are SGDLS and YYNGEE. Trimming at V came to 3 bases and at J to 4 bases, leaving 7 bases not matched to a gene. This CDR3 contains 15 residues. The CDR3 DNA reads TGTGCCAGCAGCGGGGGGACAGGGTTCAGCTATGGCTACACCTTC. It translates to CASSGGTGFSYGYTF.